One TCR beta chain is described in this entry. Its target is unknown. A junction boundary mismatches the germline segment, possibly from a read error. The source of the sample is a study of blood T cells in healthy people across ages. General study findings and limits: Unsorted PBMCs blocked a conclusive comparison of naive and antigen-experienced cells. A roughly linear age-dependent decrease characterized TCR beta diversity per million T cells. Changes seen in expanded clonotypes were possibly confounded by donor CMV status left unknown.

Sample-barcoded 5' priming and a J-beta primer mix drove a second PCR of roughly 6 to 12 cycles. One entry per CDR3 protein, called by TCRdb with MiXCR from the 5' RACE reads. The sample consists of more than 650,000 distinct CDR3 sequences, about 48% of them appearing once. This TCR derives from a man older than 75 in good health. Sequencing input: blood.

CDR3 protein: CSVVFWRTEVFF. The DNA of the CDR3 is TGCAGCGTTGTATTTTGGAGGACTGAAGTTTTCTTT. V usage is TRBV29-1 and J usage is TRBJ1-1; D gene unclear. CDR3 size: 12 residues. Germline V CDR1 and CDR2: SQVTM, ANQGSEA. Full variable domain (outside the CDR3, taken from reference TRBV29-1 and TRBJ1-1): SAVISQKPSRDICQRGTSLTIQCQVDSQVTMMFWYRQQPGQSLTLIATANQGSEATYESGFVIDKFPISRPNLTFSTLTVSNMSPEDSSIYLCSVVFWRTEVFFGQGTRLTVV.